The 16 T cell receptor beta chains reported below all come from one sample, sequenced in a study of blood T cell repertoires in COVID-19. Using immunoSEQ multiplex PCR, the repertoire was profiled, and TCRdb retains in-frame clones only, with some absent. Among over 110,000 clones listed, more than 65% were seen once. Specimen: peripheral blood. The receptor source for this set is a man in his 60s with active or convalescent COVID-19.

The CDR3 DNA sequence: TGTGCCAGTAGTACCGGACAGGGCGGTGAAGCTTTCTTT. Amino acids: CASSTGQGGEAFF. This chain joins TRBV19 and TRBJ1-1, with 8 nucleotides matching TRBD1. Germline values: CDR1 LNHDA, CDR2 SQIVND (reference sequence). The CDR3 is 13 amino acids. V shed 4 bases and J 7 bases; nucleotides not matched to a gene: 5.

This clone was counted a few times. The J gene is TRBJ1-1, the V gene TRBV20-1, with D possibly matching TRBD1 (6 bases). V was shortened by 3 bases and J by 0 bases, with 11 bases between the two germline ends. This CDR3 region has 14 residues. CDR1 DFQATT and CDR2 SNEGSKA come from the germline V gene (reference sequence). In DNA, the CDR3 is TGCAGTGCTAGTTTGGACAGATTGAACACTGAAGCTTTCTTT. It specifies CSASLDRLNTEAFF.

This clone was picked up one time. This chain joins TRBV10-1 and TRBJ1-1; D gene uncertain. Trimming pared 5 bases from V and 2 bases from J, leaving 9 bases between. The CDR3 has 13 residues. Per germline, CDR1 WNHNN and CDR2 SYGVQD (reference sequence). The CDR3 loop is CASSRELNTEAFF. CDR3 in DNA: TGCGCCAGCAGTAGAGAGCTAAACACTGAAGCTTTCTTT.

This chain connects TRBV6-2 or TRBV6-3 to TRBJ1-2; D may be TRBD1 (5 bases). Germline-derived CDR1 and CDR2 are MNHEY and SVGEGT. Trimming left V 0 bases short and J 8 bases short, with 13 bases between. The CDR3 extends over 14 amino acids. CDR3 coding DNA: TGTGCCAGCAGTTACTCGTGGGGGGATCGAGGCTACACCTTC. Translating it yields CASSYSWGDRGYTF.

The genes are TRBV7-2 and TRBJ2-3; a possible D gene is TRBD2 (5 bases). The V end was cut by 7 bases, the J end by 4 bases, with 6 bases between. The CDR3 contains 11 residues. In germline, CDR1 is SGHTA, CDR2 FQGNSA. CDR3 sequence reads: CASIGADTQYF. The DNA of the CDR3 is TGTGCCAGCATCGGGGCAGATACGCAGTATTTT.

This clone occurred a few times. V and J are TRBV3-1 (or the pseudogene TRBV3-2) and TRBJ2-7, with 10 bases matching TRBD1. Germline CDR1 and CDR2: LGHDT and YNNKEL (reference sequence). There are 16 residues in the CDR3. J lost 6 bases, V lost 4 bases, and 12 bases had no gene match. In DNA, the CDR3 is TGTGCCAGCAGCCCAATCCCCGGGACAGGGGTGCTCGAGCAGTACTTC. Protein product: CASSPIPGTGVLEQYF.

The chain employs TRBV10-1 and TRBJ2-3, with TRBD2 matching 11 bases. V lost 4 bases to trimming and J lost 5 bases; unmatched junction nucleotides: 8. The CDR3 has 16 residues. The V gene's germline CDR1 is WNHNN and CDR2 SYGVQD (reference sequence). The CDR3 protein is CASSGNLAGGGDTQYF. CDR3 coding DNA: TGCGCCAGCAGTGGAAATCTAGCGGGGGGCGGAGATACGCAGTATTTT.

This chain uses TRBV28 with TRBJ1-5, with 7 bases lining up with TRBD1. The CDR3 loop spans 16 amino acids. Unmatched junction bases numbered 4, after V lost 2 bases and J lost 0 bases. Germline values: CDR1 MDHEN, CDR2 SYDVKM. CDR3 residues: CASSLRTGHSNQPQHF. The CDR3 nucleotides read TGTGCCAGCAGTTTAAGGACAGGCCATAGCAATCAGCCCCAGCATTTT.

The chain joins TRBV28 to TRBJ1-5; tentatively, D is TRBD1 (5 bases). V lost 7 bases and J lost 6, with 7 bases in between. Germline CDR1 reads MDHEN; CDR2 reads SYDVKM. There are 11 residues in the CDR3. CDR3: CASTTGQPQHF. The CDR3 DNA sequence: TGTGCCAGCACCACAGGTCAGCCCCAGCATTTT.

The J gene is TRBJ1-3, the V gene TRBV7-2, with a possible D match to TRBD1 (6 bases). V dropped 3 bases and J dropped 0 bases, with 12 bases sitting between them. The CDR3 has 16 amino acids. Germline CDR1 SGHTA, CDR2 FQGNSA. In nucleotides, the CDR3 is TGTGCCAGCAGCTTGAGGGGGTCGAGCTCTGGAAACACCATATATTTT. Protein: CASSLRGSSSGNTIYF.

The chain recombines TRBV6-2 or TRBV6-3 with TRBJ2-2, with 9 bases fitting TRBD1. The CDR3 runs to 16 residues. Germline V lookup: CDR1 MNHEY, CDR2 SVGEGT. Trimming cost V 2 bases and J 8 bases; bases outside gene matches: 9. CDR3 sequence reads: CASSYVGQGFGGELFF. CDR3 sequence (DNA): TGTGCCAGCAGTTACGTGGGACAGGGTTTCGGGGGGGAGCTGTTTTTT.

The J gene is TRBJ1-1, the V gene TRBV11-2, with D possibly TRBD1 on 5 matching bases. Germline CDR1 is SGHAT and CDR2 is FQNNGV. CDR3 length: 14 amino acids. V was cut by 8 bases and J by 3 bases, with 16 bases left in between. CDR3 amino acids: CASRPPGEDTEAFF. The CDR3 nucleotides are TGTGCCAGCCGACCCCCGGGGGAGGACACTGAAGCTTTCTTT.

This clone was observed a single time. The rearrangement uses TRBV15 and TRBJ2-3, with 8 bases fitting TRBD2. Trimming removed 5 bases from V and 4 bases from J; junction bases left unmatched: 8. The germline V gene has CDR1 LNHNV and CDR2 YYDKDF (reference sequence). The CDR3 totals 15 residues. The CDR3: CATSREGVGADTQYF. The CDR3 DNA reads as TGTGCCACCAGCCGGGAGGGGGTAGGGGCAGATACGCAGTATTTT.

The chain's CDR3 is CASSSALAAYNEQFF. The CDR3 DNA follows: TGTGCCAGCAGTTCAGCACTAGCGGCCTACAATGAGCAGTTCTTC. The chain joins TRBV27 to TRBJ2-1; 8 nucleotides align to TRBD2. V shed 4 bases, J shed 2 bases, and the junction held 4 bases outside the gene matches. CDR1 is MNHEY and CDR2 is SMNVEV in the germline V gene (reference sequence). The CDR3 contains 15 residues.

The V gene is TRBV2, the J gene TRBJ1-5; D possibly corresponds to TRBD1 (5 bases). The length of the CDR3 is 14 residues. V was trimmed by 5 bases and J by 2 bases, leaving 10 bases between them. Germline values: CDR1 SNHLY, CDR2 FYNNEI. DNA of the CDR3: TGTGCCAGCAGTCGCAGGGAGGGCAATCAGCCCCAGCATTTT. Its translation is CASSRREGNQPQHF.

J is TRBJ1-1 and V is TRBV6-4; D not certain. In germline, CDR1 is MRHNA, CDR2 SNTAGT. The CDR3 consists of 12 residues. V gave up 9 bases and J gave up 1 base, with 9 bases separating them. CDR3 sequence: CARRGENTEAFF. The CDR3 DNA sequence: TGTGCCAGGCGTGGAGAGAACACTGAAGCTTTCTTT.